Following are 6 T cell receptor beta chains from one sample sequenced in a study of blood T cell repertoires in COVID-19. This table comes from immunoSEQ multiplex PCR, and its TCRdb copy is limited to in-frame clones, with some not included. The data hold 25,000 to 35,000 clones, with about 82% observed a single time. Sequenced sample: peripheral blood. Receptors were obtained from a man at least 80 years old with active COVID-19.

The chain has TRBV6-6 and TRBJ2-7, with 12 bases fitting TRBD2. V was pared by 6 bases and J by 5 bases, with 8 bases of the junction left unmatched. Germline CDR1 MNHNY, CDR2 SVGAGI (reference sequence). The CDR3 runs to 15 residues. The CDR3 is CASRDASGGGDEQYF. The CDR3 bases are TGTGCCAGCAGGGACGCTAGCGGGGGGGGCGACGAGCAGTACTTC.

This sequence joins TRBV28 and TRBJ2-7; 7 positions match TRBD2. Germline trimming cut 6 bases from V and 2 bases from J; bases unmatched to any gene: 13. The CDR3 is 16 residues long. CDR1 and CDR2 from the germline V gene are MDHEN and SYDVKM. The CDR3 coding sequence is TGTGCCAGCAGCTCACCGGGACTAAAGGATACCTACGAGCAGTACTTC. Translating it yields CASSSPGLKDTYEQYF.

This clone has just one count. The V call is TRBV5-4, the J call TRBJ1-2, with TRBD1 matching 8 bases. V lost 4 bases and J lost 4; bases outside the gene matches: 6. The CDR3 runs to 14 residues. Germline lookup yields CDR1 SGHNT and CDR2 YYREEE (reference sequence). This CDR3 reads CASSTGDRIYGYTF. In DNA, the CDR3 is TGTGCCAGCAGCACAGGGGACAGGATCTATGGCTACACCTTC. The full variable domain, with the rest looked up from reference TRBV5-4 and TRBJ1-2, is ETGVTQSPTHLIKTRGQQVTLRCSSQSGHNTVSWYQQALGQGPQFIFQYYREEENGRGNFPPRFSGLQFPNYSSELNVNALELDDSALYLCASSTGDRIYGYTFGSGTRLTVV.

The chain has TRBV20-1 and TRBJ2-7; D ambiguous. From germline, CDR1 is DFQATT and CDR2 SNEGSKA (reference sequence). The CDR3 spans 11 residues. V was trimmed by 1 base and J by 3 bases, leaving 4 bases between them. The chain's CDR3 is CSARVSYEQYF. The CDR3 nucleotides read TGCAGTGCTAGAGTTAGCTACGAGCAGTACTTC.

The rearrangement uses TRBV7-2 and TRBJ2-3; D gene unclear. The CDR3 has 13 amino acids. Germline CDR1 is SGHTA and CDR2 is FQGNSA. Trimming left V 1 base short and J 7 bases short, with 9 bases between. The CDR3 DNA follows: TGTGCCAGCAGCTTAGTAGGCGGAAATACGCAGTATTTT. It translates to CASSLVGGNTQYF.

J is TRBJ1-6 and V is TRBV27; D unresolved. Germline assignment: CDR1 MNHEY and CDR2 SMNVEV (reference sequence). V was trimmed by 5 bases and J by 10 bases, leaving 12 bases between them. The CDR3 loop spans 13 amino acids. CDR3 nucleotides: TGTGCCAGCAGTGTCCTCCGCGCCTCACCCCTCCACTTT. It specifies CASSVLRASPLHF.